This T cell receptor (beta chain) originates from a study of T cell repertoires in cytomegalovirus infection. Study-wide context: Carrying CMV and the relevant HLA type showed in public TCR beta signatures. Notes on the study in general: Adding up the frequency of public TCR beta families identified people who carried CMV plus the relevant HLA.

TCRdb ran MiXCR on the reads and lists one entry per CDR3 protein. The table lists about 530,000 distinct CDR3 sequences, around 27% of them singletons, with around 13% in the top ten. This clonotype occurred once. Its antigen is not identified. The germline CDR1 and CDR2 sequences are SNHLY and FYNNEI. Deletions cut 3 bases from V and 3 bases from J, with 8 bases between. The CDR3 sequence is 13 residues long. What was sequenced was PBMCs. The chain uses TRBV2 and TRBJ1-1; no reliable D call. This clonotype originated in a human donor in good health (CMV status not recorded). Some clones in this sample may be carry-over from other donors' samples. The CDR3 reads CASSDIPDTEAFF. In nucleotides, the CDR3 is TGTGCCAGCAGTGACATACCGGACACTGAAGCTTTCTTT.